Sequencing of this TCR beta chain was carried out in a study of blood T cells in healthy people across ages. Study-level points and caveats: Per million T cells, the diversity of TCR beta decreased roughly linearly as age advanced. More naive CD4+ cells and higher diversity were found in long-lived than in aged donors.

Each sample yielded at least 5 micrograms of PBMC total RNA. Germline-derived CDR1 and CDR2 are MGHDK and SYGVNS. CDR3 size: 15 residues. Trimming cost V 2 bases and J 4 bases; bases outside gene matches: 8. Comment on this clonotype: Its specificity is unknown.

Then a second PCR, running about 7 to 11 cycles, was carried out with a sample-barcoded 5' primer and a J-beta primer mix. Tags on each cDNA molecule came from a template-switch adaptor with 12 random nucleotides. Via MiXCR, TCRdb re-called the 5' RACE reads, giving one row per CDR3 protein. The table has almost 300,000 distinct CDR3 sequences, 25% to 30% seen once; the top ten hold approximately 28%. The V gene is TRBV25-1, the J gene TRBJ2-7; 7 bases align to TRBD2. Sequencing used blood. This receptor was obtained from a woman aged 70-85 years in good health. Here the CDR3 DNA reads TGTGCCAGCAGTGAAGCTAGCGGTTCTGGTTACGAGCAGTACTTC. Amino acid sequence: CASSEASGSGYEQYF.